This T cell receptor beta chain emerged from a study of spatial heterogeneity in lung cancer. Regarding time point: sample taken at primary tumor resection. The CDR3 covers 12 residues. V shed 4 bases and J shed 8 bases, with 11 bases lying between them. The germline V gene encodes CDR1 SGHRS and CDR2 YFSETQ. TCRdb used MiXCR to reprocess the 5' RACE reads, holding one entry per CDR3 protein. The table includes around 14,000 distinct CDR3 sequences, roughly 3.6% detected once. This clonotype was found many times. This beta chain is a stray read from a library made for alpha chains; its abundance is not meaningful.

The source of this sequence is a male donor with early-stage non-small cell lung cancer. This chain connects TRBV5-1 to TRBJ2-3; no reliable D call. The sequencing used normal lung tissue next to the tumor, collected at surgery. DNA of the CDR3: TGCGCCAGCAGCAGCCCTCGAAGTACGCAGTATTTT. It codes for CASSSPRSTQYF. The full variable domain, completed using reference TRBV5-1 and TRBJ2-3, is KAGVTQTPRYLIKTRGQQVTLSCSPISGHRSVSWYQQTPGQGLQFLFEYFSETQRNKGNFPGRFSGRQFSNSRSEMNVSTLELGDSALYLCASSSPRSTQYFGPGTRLTVL.